The 17 T cell receptor beta chains below all came from one sample that was sequenced in a study of blood T cell repertoires in COVID-19 (dated by TCRdb to 2020 to 2022). The library was produced with the immunoSEQ multiplex PCR assay. As stored in TCRdb, this immuneACCESS dataset retains in-frame rearrangements with V and J assigned. A fraction of the clones does not appear; measured against another copy, unresolved V genes explain less than half of the discrepancy, and the remainder lacks a known reason. Counted in this sample were around 120,000 clones; almost 90% of them appeared once. The biggest ten clones account for about 4% of the sample. Source material: peripheral blood. The receptors were sampled from a woman aged 60 to 75 with COVID-19, enrolled during active disease.

This rearrangement joins TRBV18 to TRBJ2-7; tentative D call: TRBD2 (6 bases). The V end was cut by 3 bases, the J end by 6 bases, with 12 bases between. The CDR3 is 13 residues long. Per germline, CDR1 KGHSH and CDR2 LQKENI. This CDR3 is CASSPDYTLEQYF. CDR3 nucleotides: TGTGCCAGCTCACCGGACTATACCCTCGAGCAGTACTTC. The entire variable domain, with the rest obtained from reference TRBV18 and TRBJ2-7, is as follows: NAGVMQNPRHLVRRRGQEARLRCSPMKGHSHVYWYRQLPEEGLKFMVYLQKENIIDESGMPKERFSAEFPKEGPSILRIQQVVRGDSAAYFCASSPDYTLEQYFGPGTRLTVT.

The chain has TRBV15 and TRBJ2-5; D might be TRBD2 (7 bases). This CDR3 contains 14 residues. Germline V gene lookup returns CDR1 LNHNV and CDR2 YYDKDF (reference sequence). V lost 4 bases to trimming and J lost 4 bases, with 13 bases between them. CDR3 sequence reads: CATSNSAGAETQYF. In DNA form, the CDR3 reads TGTGCCACCAGCAACTCGGCGGGGGCAGAGACCCAGTACTTC.

This chain links TRBV7-2 with TRBJ1-6, with D tentatively TRBD1 (5 bases). The CDR3 sequence is 15 residues long. Germline-derived CDR1 and CDR2 are SGHTA and FQGNSA. Trimming removed 1 base at V and 9 bases at J, with 13 bases between. DNA for the CDR3: TGTGCCAGCAGCTTAGTGGCAGGGTCGACTTCACCCCTCCACTTT. This codes for CASSLVAGSTSPLHF.

This chain links TRBV5-6 with TRBJ2-7, with TRBD2 as a possible D gene (5 bases). From germline, CDR1 is SGHDT and CDR2 YYEEEE. The length of the CDR3 is 15 residues. With 4 bases removed from V and 0 bases from J, the gap between germline ends came to 14 bases. The CDR3 here is CASSRLGGYSYEQYF. The DNA for the CDR3 is TGTGCCAGCAGCCGGCTTGGAGGCTACTCCTACGAGCAGTACTTC.

V gene TRBV5-8 combines with J gene TRBJ1-2; 10 bases are shared with TRBD1. Trimming at V came to 3 bases and at J to 1 base, leaving 6 bases not matched to a gene. Per germline, CDR1 SGHTS and CDR2 YDEGEE. The CDR3 has 16 residues. DNA for the CDR3: TGTGCCAGCAGCTCCGGGACAGGGGATTTTAACTATGGCTACACCTTC. It is translated as CASSSGTGDFNYGYTF.

This clone was found a few times. The chain links TRBV5-5 to TRBJ1-6; D is ambiguous. Looked up from germline, CDR1 is SGHKS and CDR2 is YYEKEE (reference sequence). V lost 0 bases to trimming and J lost 3 bases, with 13 bases between them. The CDR3 covers 17 residues. The CDR3 DNA reads as TGTGCCAGCAGCTTGGGCATGGCACCCCTCTATAATTCACCCCTCCACTTT. This gives the protein CASSLGMAPLYNSPLHF.

The chain has TRBV4-3 and TRBJ2-6; D possibly corresponds to TRBD1 (6 bases). The CDR3 length is 20 residues. Trimming left V 3 bases short and J 4 bases short, with 25 bases between. The germline V gene encodes CDR1 LGHNA and CDR2 YSLEER. The CDR3 region is CASSHGPGQTLPRGANVLTF. For the CDR3, the DNA is TGCGCCAGCAGCCATGGACCGGGACAAACCTTACCGAGAGGGGCCAACGTCCTGACTTTC.

V gene TRBV7-7 combines with J gene TRBJ2-5; D perhaps matches TRBD2 (5 bases). Germline V gene sequence: CDR1 SSHAT, CDR2 FNYEAQ (reference sequence). The CDR3 has 14 amino acids. V lost 5 bases to trimming and J lost 4 bases, with 14 bases between them. CDR3 amino acids: CASSPRSEGETQYF. The CDR3, as DNA: TGTGCCAGCAGCCCCCGGAGTGAGGGAGAGACCCAGTACTTC.

This clone has only one observation. The chain uses TRBV9 and TRBJ1-2, with 7 bases matching TRBD1. The junction had 12 bases not matched to a gene; V was cut back by 3 bases and J by 4 bases. The CDR3 consists of 16 residues. The germline V gene encodes CDR1 SGDLS and CDR2 YYNGEE. The CDR3 loop reads CASSASATGYGYGYTF. The CDR3 region has the DNA TGTGCCAGCAGCGCATCCGCGACAGGGTACGGCTATGGCTACACCTTC. The whole variable domain, remainder taken from reference TRBV9 and TRBJ1-2, is DSGVTQTPKHLITATGQRVTLRCSPRSGDLSVYWYQQSLDQGLQFLIQYYNGEERAKGNILERFSAQQFPDLHSELNLSSLELGDSALYFCASSASATGYGYGYTFGSGTRLTVV.

The chain joins TRBV19 to TRBJ2-7, with TRBD1 as a possible D gene (5 bases). The CDR3 sequence is 17 residues long. CDR1 is LNHDA and CDR2 is SQIVND in the germline V gene (reference sequence). Trimming shortened V by 2 bases and J by 0 bases, and 17 bases separated the two germline ends. The CDR3 loop is CASSISQVGILSYEQYF. CDR3 sequence (DNA): TGTGCCAGTAGTATATCACAGGTGGGGATACTCTCCTACGAGCAGTACTTC.

The chain has TRBV4-3 and TRBJ2-3; the match to TRBD2 covers 10 bases. The junction had 12 bases not matched to a gene; V was cut back by 0 bases and J by 6 bases. CDR1 is LGHNA, CDR2 YSLEER, per germline. This CDR3 region has 18 residues. CDR3 sequence reads: CASSQDPPGSGGADTQYF. The CDR3 DNA sequence: TGCGCCAGCAGCCAAGACCCCCCAGGGAGCGGGGGGGCCGATACGCAGTATTTT.

This clone was picked up one time. The V and J genes are TRBV12-3 or TRBV12-4 and TRBJ1-6; D is perhaps TRBD1 (6 bases). Trimming removed 9 bases at V and 9 bases at J, with 15 bases between. The CDR3 covers 13 residues. CDR3 sequence reads: CASVTGTSSPLHF. The CDR3 region has the DNA TGTGCCAGTGTCACAGGGACGAGTTCACCCCTCCACTTT.

This clone was recorded only once. This chain links TRBV19 with TRBJ1-1; possible D gene TRBD1, 5 bases. Germline V CDR1 and CDR2: LNHDA, SQIVND (reference sequence). This CDR3 region has 17 residues. V gave up 2 bases and J gave up 0 bases, with 16 bases separating them. CDR3 protein: CASSISGGLSLNTEAFF. For the CDR3, the DNA is TGTGCCAGTAGTATAAGTGGGGGGTTGTCCCTGAACACTGAAGCTTTCTTT.

This clone was seen just once. The genes are TRBV7-6 and TRBJ2-1; TRBD1 agrees at 10 bases. The germline gives CDR1 SGHVS, CDR2 FNYEAQ. The CDR3 totals 18 residues. V trimming: 0 bases; J trimming: 8 bases; junction bases outside the gene matches: 13. This CDR3 is CASSLAPGQGLLGDEQFF. For the CDR3, the DNA is TGTGCCAGCAGCTTAGCGCCGGGACAGGGGCTCTTGGGCGATGAGCAGTTCTTC.

The chain combines TRBV18 with TRBJ2-7, with 7 bases identical to TRBD1. With V trimmed by 3 bases and J by 3 bases, 5 bases remained unmatched. Germline values: CDR1 KGHSH, CDR2 LQKENI. CDR3 length: 14 amino acids. In nucleotides, the CDR3 is TGTGCCAGCTCACCGGGACAGAACCTCTACGAGCAGTACTTC. Translated: CASSPGQNLYEQYF.

The rearrangement links TRBV10-3 to TRBJ2-1, with D possibly TRBD1 on 6 matching bases. Per the germline V gene, CDR1 is ENHRY and CDR2 is SYGVKD. The CDR3 consists of 16 residues. V was cut by 10 bases and J by 4 bases, with 23 bases left in between. Here the CDR3 DNA reads TGTGCCACCCAAGGTATTACAGGGAAAGATTACAATGAGCAGTTCTTC. Residues: CATQGITGKDYNEQFF.

This clone was observed a handful of times. The rearrangement links TRBV6-2 or TRBV6-3 to TRBJ2-6; 8 bases map to TRBD1. This CDR3 has 18 residues. V was pared by 4 bases and J by 1 base, with 9 bases of the junction left unmatched. Germline V gene lookup returns CDR1 MNHEY and CDR2 SVGEGT. The CDR3 loop reads CASSWPPGQVSGANVLTF. The CDR3 DNA follows: TGTGCCAGCAGTTGGCCCCCGGGACAGGTATCTGGGGCCAACGTCCTGACTTTC.